This T cell receptor beta chain was sequenced in a study of monozygotic twins with inflammatory bowel disease. The unique tags termed UMIs, each holding a 6-nucleotide sample barcode, were added by means of template switching. For each CDR3 protein, TCRdb gives one entry from its re-call of the 5' RACE reads, without DNA. The table lists about 210,000 distinct CDR3 sequences. Study results and limitations: IBD patients exhibited fewer clonotypes shared with other individuals than healthy twins, particularly with disease activity.

With regard to this clonotype: Its target is unknown.

The germline gives CDR1 KGHDR, CDR2 SFDVKD. The CDR3 has 13 amino acids. The sample taken for sequencing was blood. This clonotype originated in a human donor with ulcerative colitis or Crohn's disease, or a healthy co-twin of an affected twin (not recorded which). The chain has TRBV24-1 and TRBJ1-1; TCRdb picks TRBD1, but there is no DNA to check that call. The CDR3 sequence is CATSAGVTTEAFF.